These T cell receptor beta chains were read from a single sample in a study of cytomegalovirus exposure and HLA in healthy donors. Generated by immunoSEQ multiplex PCR, the TCRdb table keeps only in-frame clones and is missing some. The sample has about 63,000 clones, 80% to 90% seen once. The source material was PBMCs. These receptors came from a woman under 40 in good health and CMV-seropositive. Each CDR3 is given without its conserved first and last residue. A D gene is named only where the DNA matches it firmly.

>TRBJ1-6|.|TRBV7-2
ASSLASGYNSPLH
>TRBJ1-6|.|TRBV7-6
ASSLEVASYNSPLH
>TRBJ2-1|TRBD2|TRBV14
ASSVLAGGYNEQF
>TRBJ2-7|TRBD2|TRBV2
ASRLAGFYEQY
>TRBJ2-7|TRBD2|TRBV4-1
ASSQATGTSGRGYEQY
>TRBJ1-1|.|TRBV5-6
ASRTGMNTEAF
>TRBJ1-1|.|TRBV5-1
ASSPEGNTEAF
>TRBJ2-7|.|TRBV7-2
ASSFQRATYEQY
>TRBJ1-2|TRBD1|TRBV10-1
ASSAGTVFGYT
>TRBJ2-5|.|TRBV7-9
ASNTLGRIQETQY
>TRBJ2-7|.|TRBV4-1
ASSQGREQY
>TRBJ1-5|.|TRBV6-1
ASSEAGLWTSDNQPQH
>TRBJ2-5|.|TRBV5-4
ASSLGRVGRETQY
>TRBJ2-7|TRBD2|TRBV27
ASSFTRTSGSYEQY
>TRBJ2-4|.|TRBV11-2
ASSSARGIKNIQY
>TRBJ2-2|.|TRBV2
ASRGDGELF
>TRBJ2-7|.|TRBV18
ASSPRASYEQY
>TRBJ1-1|.|TRBV6-5
ASSRGGTEAF
>TRBJ2-2|.|TRBV6-6
ASSYSRGRNGELF
>TRBJ2-3|.|TRBV6-1
ASSVQRQEDTQY
>TRBJ1-2|.|TRBV5-8
ASSSRTEIHGYT
>TRBJ2-7|TRBD2|TRBV4-1
ASSRGSGSPEQY
>TRBJ2-7|TRBD2|TRBV5-4
ASSLGTSGYYEQY
>TRBJ2-3|TRBD2|TRBV7-3
ASSLLAGGADTQY
>TRBJ2-2|.|TRBV5-1
ASSVEGIGELF
>TRBJ1-4|.|TRBV7-9
ASSSDRGKIGNEKLF
>TRBJ1-1|TRBD1|TRBV5-1
ASSPHRQGRDTEAF
>TRBJ2-1|TRBD2|TRBV5-1
ASSPPLAGEGEQF
>TRBJ2-1|.|TRBV19
ASRDTEKPYNEQF
>TRBJ2-5|TRBD2|TRBV5-1
ASSLGFSSGLALKETQY
>TRBJ2-7|TRBD1|TRBV6-5
ASSYIARTGSEQY
>TRBJ2-7|.|TRBV14
ASSPNSYYEQY
>TRBJ1-1|.|TRBV9
ASSASDTEAF
>TRBJ2-3|TRBD2|TRBV5-1
ASSLASGLAGVKY
>TRBJ1-2|.|TRBV30
AWSPGLSYGYT
>TRBJ2-1|.|TRBV5-1
ASGRSYNEQF
>TRBJ1-2|.|TRBV28
ASSLSGAYYGYT
>TRBJ2-2|.|TRBV7-9
ASSSAETYTGELF
>TRBJ1-5|.|TRBV6-6
ASSYSPYQPQH
>TRBJ1-1|TRBD1|TRBV28
ASSLYTGETEAF
>TRBJ2-1|.|TRBV11-3
ASSLGPSNEQF
>.|TRBD2|TRBV6-1
ASKRGITYEQY
>TRBJ2-1|.|TRBV27
ASNLGRGNEQF
>.|TRBD2|TRBV11-2
ASSSDILAGVYEQY
>TRBJ2-6|.|TRBV25-1
ASSKHSGANVLT